These 9 T cell receptor beta chains share one sample of origin, sequenced in a study of metastatic and nonmetastatic thyroid tumors. TCRdb re-analyzed the PCR reads using MiXCR. The sample shows about 14,000 clones, more than 10% of them seen only once. Thyroid surgery was preceded by no treatment in any patient. Material for sequencing was blood. The receptors shown here come from a female donor with papillary thyroid cancer or a benign thyroid nodule (not recorded which). Some clones in this sample may be carry-over from other donors' samples.

This clone was counted at least ten times. The rearrangement links TRBV20-1 to TRBJ2-3; D unclear. This CDR3 is 14 amino acids long. Trimming removed 2 bases from V and 2 bases from J, with 11 bases in between. Germline assignment: CDR1 DFQATT and CDR2 SNEGSKA (reference sequence). The CDR3: CSARPPPPTDTQYF. In DNA, the CDR3 is TGCAGTGCTAGACCCCCCCCCCCCACAGATACGCAGTATTTT.

This clone was seen ten or more times. The V and J genes are TRBV4-2 and TRBJ2-1; 13 nucleotides match TRBD2. The CDR3 is 19 amino acids. Germline V gene lookup returns CDR1 LGHNA and CDR2 YNFKEQ. Germline trimming cut 4 bases from V and 0 bases from J; bases unmatched to any gene: 9. The CDR3 loop reads CASSPPGTSGTSSYNEQFF. The DNA for the CDR3 is TGTGCCAGCAGCCCCCCCGGGACTAGCGGGACCTCCTCCTACAATGAGCAGTTCTTC.

The chain has TRBV11-1 and TRBJ2-1, with D perhaps matching TRBD1 or TRBD2 (6 bases each). The V and J ends lost 2 bases and 8 bases respectively, with 16 bases between them. This CDR3 region has 15 residues. Germline CDR1 reads SGHAT; CDR2 reads FQDESV (reference sequence). DNA of the CDR3: TGTGCCAGCAGCTTATGGGCGAGGGGGGCGCATGAGCAGTTCTTC. Its translation is CASSLWARGAHEQFF.

This chain uses TRBV2 with TRBJ2-3, with TRBD2 matching 16 bases. V dropped 2 bases and J dropped 1; count of bases not matched to a gene: 9. The CDR3 consists of 20 residues. The germline V gene encodes CDR1 SNHLY and CDR2 FYNNEI. The chain's CDR3 is CASSEPGLAGGMVGTDTQYF. The CDR3 DNA reads TGTGCCAGCAGTGAACCGGGACTAGCGGGAGGGATGGTTGGCACAGATACGCAGTATTTT.

This clone occurred many times. V gene TRBV18 combines with J gene TRBJ2-7; TRBD2 matches 9 bases. From germline, CDR1 is KGHSH and CDR2 LQKENI. The CDR3 sequence is 17 residues long. V lost 0 bases to trimming and J lost 2 bases; unmatched junction nucleotides: 8. The CDR3 spells CASSPPPTRLAAYEQYF. CDR3 DNA sequence: TGTGCCAGCTCACCACCTCCGACTAGACTAGCGGCCTACGAGCAGTACTTC. The variable domain in full, completed from reference TRBV18 and TRBJ2-7, reads NAGVMQNPRHLVRRRGQEARLRCSPMKGHSHVYWYRQLPEEGLKFMVYLQKENIIDESGMPKERFSAEFPKEGPSILRIQQVVRGDSAAYFCASSPPPTRLAAYEQYFGPGTRLTVT.

This clone appeared many times. This chain connects TRBV24-1 to TRBJ1-5, with D perhaps matching TRBD1 (6 bases). CDR1 and CDR2 from the germline V gene are KGHDR and SFDVKD. The CDR3 contains 14 residues. V was shortened by 5 bases and J by 3 bases, with 10 bases between the two germline ends. DNA of the CDR3: TGTGCCACCAGTGTAGGGGGGAACAATCAGCCCCAGCATTTT. This encodes CATSVGGNNQPQHF.

In regard to this clone: Since the CDR3 does not end with the conserved phenylalanine or tryptophan, this likely comes from a read error. The chain uses TRBV12-3 or TRBV12-4 and TRBJ1-1, with D possibly TRBD1 on 5 matching bases. Between the trimmed V and J ends, which lost 3 bases and 11 bases, there was a span of 19 bases. This CDR3 has 14 amino acids. The CDR3 spells CASSLSGAGWSAFL. CDR3 nucleotides: TGTGCCAGCAGTTTGTCCGGGGCGGGCTGGAGTGCTTTCCTT.

This clone is categorized as medium-sized (0.01 to 0.1%). The chain has TRBV6-1 and TRBJ1-3, with a weak D call TRBD1 (5 bases). Germline V gene data show CDR1 as MNHNS and CDR2 as SASEGT. This CDR3 has 18 amino acids. Trimming took 4 bases from V and 3 from J, leaving 22 bases between them. The CDR3 DNA reads TGTGCCAGCAGTGCCTCCGGGTTATACAGGTCTGATGGAAACACCATATATTTT. Protein product: CASSASGLYRSDGNTIYF.

Remarks on this clone: One junction end disagrees with the germline gene, perhaps due to a read error. The V call is TRBV6-1, the J call TRBJ2-5; TRBD1 agrees at 10 bases. CDR3 length: 15 residues. Germline V gene sequence: CDR1 MNHNS, CDR2 SASEGT. In DNA form, the CDR3 reads TGTGCCAGCATCCAGGACAGGGGGTTACAAGATACCCAGTACTTC. Amino acids: CASIQDRGLQDTQYF.